Listed below are T cell receptor beta chains from one sample, sequenced in a study of OX40 agonist ivuxolimab in advanced cancers. The assay was immunoSEQ multiplex PCR, and TCRdb's table has in-frame clones only and misses some. This sample has about 90,000 clones, with around 89% found just once. This specimen consisted of CD4+ or CD8+ T cells sorted from blood, obtained in a trial of the OX40 agonist ivuxolimab. Receptor source: an adult with an advanced solid tumor such as melanoma, head and neck, liver or kidney cancer. The CDR3 runs from the conserved cysteine through the conserved F or W. A D gene is named only where the DNA matches it firmly. Size tells how often a clone was seen (once, few, many) or the class of an expanded clone, and some rows leave it out.

clone_size | j_call | v_call | d_call | cdr3_nt | cdr3_aa
few | TRBJ2-7 | TRBV6-1 | - | TGTGCCACGGAGTCCTACGAGCAGTACTTC | CATESYEQYF
once | TRBJ2-5 | TRBV6-5 | - | TGTGCCACCTCGGACCGGGGGACCCAGTACTTC | CATSDRGTQYF
- | TRBJ2-3 | TRBV9 | TRBD2 | TGTGCCAGCAGTGGACTAGCGGGAGAGGCAGATACGCAGTATTTT | CASSGLAGEADTQYF
once | TRBJ2-5 | TRBV13 | TRBD2 | TGTGCCAGCAGCCCAACTAGCGGGGATAGGGAGACCCAGTACTTC | CASSPTSGDRETQYF
- | TRBJ2-7 | TRBV5-1 | TRBD1 | TGCGCCAGCAGTTTTGACGACAGGGGACTCGAGCAGTACTTC | CASSFDDRGLEQYF
- | TRBJ2-1 | TRBV7-3 | - | TGTGCCAGCGGGAAAGGCAATGAGCAGTTCTTC | CASGKGNEQFF
- | TRBJ1-5 | TRBV6-6 | - | TGTGCCAGCAGTTACCTTTCGGGGAACAATCAGCCCCAGCATTTT | CASSYLSGNNQPQHF
few | TRBJ1-1 | TRBV29-1 | - | TGCAGCGTTGAAGCGGGTACTGAAGCTTTCTTT | CSVEAGTEAFF
once | TRBJ2-3 | TRBV7-9 | TRBD2 | TGTGCCAGCTCGTCTAGCGGGAGTTGGGGCACAGATACGCAGTATTTT | CASSSSGSWGTDTQYF
few | TRBJ2-3 | TRBV27 | - | TGTGCCAGCAGTTTAGCAGATACGCAGTATTTT | CASSLADTQYF
- | TRBJ1-2 | TRBV27 | TRBD1 | TGTGCCAGCAGTTTTATCGCCAGCCGGGACAGGGAAAAGGGCTACACCTTC | CASSFIASRDREKGYTF
- | TRBJ1-2 | TRBV19 | - | TGTGCCAGTAGTATTGGCAGGACGGCTGGCTACACCTTC | CASSIGRTAGYTF
- | TRBJ2-5 | TRBV11-1 | - | TGTGCCAGCAGCTTAATTTCTGGGTTCAAAGAGACCCAGTACTTC | CASSLISGFKETQYF
- | TRBJ2-5 | TRBV19 | - | TGTGCCAGTAGTAGGGCTAGGGTAGAGACCCAGTACTTC | CASSRARVETQYF
once | TRBJ2-1 | TRBV7-2 | TRBD1 | TGTGCCAGCAGCCTCACGACAGGGTACAATGAGCAGTTCTTC | CASSLTTGYNEQFF
- | TRBJ2-7 | TRBV7-8 | TRBD1 | TGTGCCAGCAGCTTAGTAGGGGGCCCCTCCTACGAGCAGTACTTC | CASSLVGGPSYEQYF
- | TRBJ2-2 | TRBV9 | - | TGTGCCAGCAGCGCACCCCGAGGGGATAACACCGGGGAGCTGTTTTTT | CASSAPRGDNTGELFF
- | TRBJ2-7 | TRBV29-1 | - | TGCAGCGTTGAATGGGCCGACTCCTACGAGCAGTACTTC | CSVEWADSYEQYF
- | TRBJ2-7 | TRBV19 | - | TGTGCCAGTAGTATCTCGGGGGCGGGCGAGCAGTACTTC | CASSISGAGEQYF
- | TRBJ1-2 | TRBV4-2 | - | TGTGCCAGCAGCCAAGCCCCGCCCGACGTCTATGGCTACACCTTC | CASSQAPPDVYGYTF
- | TRBJ2-1 | TRBV6-6 | - | TGTGCCAGCAGTTACTCGACTCGCAGCTCCTACAATGAGCAGTTCTTC | CASSYSTRSSYNEQFF
- | TRBJ2-1 | TRBV5-1 | - | TGCGCCAGCACCCGCGGGGGCCGGCAGTTCTTC | CASTRGGRQFF
- | TRBJ2-7 | TRBV4-1 | - | TGCGCCAGCAGCCCAGGTATGGGGTATACAGGCGAGCAGTACTTC | CASSPGMGYTGEQYF
once | TRBJ2-5 | TRBV6-6 | - | TGTGCCAGCGGGGCAGGCGATTACCAAGAGACCCAGTACTTC | CASGAGDYQETQYF
- | TRBJ2-4 | TRBV6-1 | - | TGTGCCAGCAGAAAAAAAGTACTAGCCAAAAACATTCAGTACTTC | CASRKKVLAKNIQYF
- | TRBJ2-7 | TRBV15 | - | TGTGCCACCAGAAGGGACATGGCAGGGGTCGAGCAGTACTTC | CATRRDMAGVEQYF
- | TRBJ2-7 | TRBV5-1 | - | TGCGCCAGCAGCTTGGGGATCTCCTCCTACGAGCAGTACTTC | CASSLGISSYEQYF
- | TRBJ2-1 | TRBV30 | TRBD2 | TGTGCCTGGGGTAGCGGGAGGACCAATGAGCAGTTCTTC | CAWGSGRTNEQFF
- | TRBJ2-7 | TRBV27 | TRBD1 | TGTGCCAGCAGTCCCTGGGGGACAGACTACGAGCAGTACTTC | CASSPWGTDYEQYF
- | TRBJ2-7 | TRBV29-1 | TRBD2 | TGCAGCGTTGAAGACGGCGGGAGCTCCTACGAGCAGTACTTC | CSVEDGGSSYEQYF
- | TRBJ2-7 | TRBV7-2 | TRBD1 | TGTGCCAGCAACATCCCGACAGGGGGCTCCTACGAGCAGTACTTC | CASNIPTGGSYEQYF
- | TRBJ2-1 | TRBV5-1 | TRBD2 | TGCGCCAGCAGGCCTCTGGCGGGAGACTACAATGAGCAGTTCTTC | CASRPLAGDYNEQFF
- | TRBJ1-5 | TRBV7-9 | - | TGTGCCAGCAGCTTGGAGGATAGCAATCAGCCCCAGCATTTT | CASSLEDSNQPQHF
- | TRBJ1-1 | TRBV6-1 | - | TGTGCCAGCAGTTCCTGGCGTTTGGCTTTCTTT | CASSSWRLAFF
- | TRBJ2-1 | TRBV11-2 | TRBD2 | TGTGCCAGCAGCTTTCCGCGGGAGGGTTCCTACAATGAGCAGTTCTTC | CASSFPREGSYNEQFF
- | TRBJ2-5 | TRBV5-1 | - | TGCGCCAGCAGCTCTCGGGGGATGGCAGAGACCCAGTACTTC | CASSSRGMAETQYF
- | TRBJ2-1 | TRBV6-6 | - | TGTGCCAGCAGTTTGGGGGTGAAGCAGTTCTTC | CASSLGVKQFF
- | TRBJ2-2 | TRBV30 | - | TGTGCCTGGAGTGAAAAGGGCTTCTCCGGGGAGCTGTTTTTT | CAWSEKGFSGELFF